The rows below give T cell receptor beta chains drawn from one sample of a study of response to subunit inactivated influenza vaccine. TCRdb analysed the RT-PCR reads with MiXCR anew, one entry per CDR3 protein. In the table there are about 240,000 distinct CDR3 sequences, roughly an eighth of which are singletons. Sequences were derived from non-naive T cells sorted from PBMCs, sampled 14 to 15 days before vaccination. Every receptor here comes from a man in his fifties who received an inactivated influenza vaccine. CDR3s include the opening cysteine and the closing phenylalanine or tryptophan. The D gene is left open where the match is weak. Only some rows state a clone size, as once, few, many or a class for expanded clones.

TGCAGTGCTAGTGAATTGACAGCAGGAAGGCAAGCTTTCTTT,CSASELTAGRQAFF,-,TRBJ1-1,few,TRBV20-1
TGTGCCAGCAGCCCTGGGACAGTCTATGGCTACACCTTC,CASSPGTVYGYTF,TRBD1,TRBJ1-2,few,TRBV5-6
TGTGCCTGGAGACCCGCCGGGACAGGGGGCAATCAGCCCCAGCATTTT,CAWRPAGTGGNQPQHF,TRBD1,TRBJ1-5,-,TRBV30
TGTGCCAGCAGCTTAGCGATTGGCAGCACAGATACGCAGTATTTT,CASSLAIGSTDTQYF,-,TRBJ2-3,-,TRBV7-2
TGTGCCAGCAGCGCCCAGCCTCTGGGGACTGGCAACACCGGGGAGCTGTTTTTT,CASSAQPLGTGNTGELFF,-,TRBJ2-2,-,TRBV9
TGCAGTGCTGCTCGACAGGGCTTCAAAAACATTCAGTACTTC,CSAARQGFKNIQYF,TRBD1,TRBJ2-4,-,TRBV20-1
TGTGCCAGCAGCCAAGAGAGACACCTAAACAGCAATCAGCCCCAGCATTTT,CASSQERHLNSNQPQHF,-,TRBJ1-5,-,TRBV14
TGTGCCAGTAGTTCGGGACATCCACTCGAGCAGTACTTC,CASSSGHPLEQYF,-,TRBJ2-7,-,TRBV19
TGTGCCAGCAGTTTACCCCACTCCGGGATAAAGACGCAGTATTTT,CASSLPHSGIKTQYF,-,TRBJ2-3,few,TRBV12-3/TRBV12-4
TGTGCCATCAGTTTGCAGGGGACCTACTCTGGGGCCAACGTCCTGACTTTC,CAISLQGTYSGANVLTF,-,TRBJ2-6,-,TRBV12-3/TRBV12-4
TGCAGTGCTGATGACTCCTACGAGCAGTACTTC,CSADDSYEQYF,-,TRBJ2-7,few,TRBV20-1
TGTGCCAGCAGCTTAGAACTAGCGGGAGGCTCCTACGAGCAGTACTTC,CASSLELAGGSYEQYF,TRBD2,TRBJ2-7,-,TRBV7-8
TGTGCCAGCAGCTTTGGAGTTAAAGATACGCAGTATTTT,CASSFGVKDTQYF,-,TRBJ2-3,few,TRBV7-2
TGCAGTGTTCTCTTGGGCTCTGGAAACACCATATATTTT,CSVLLGSGNTIYF,-,TRBJ1-3,few,TRBV20-1
TGCGCCAGCAGCTTAAGGGTATTGAACACTGAAGCTTTCTTT,CASSLRVLNTEAFF,-,TRBJ1-1,many,TRBV5-1
TGTGCCAGCAGTTCAGGGGTAGGGGGATCGGACACCAGGACAGCTTACGAGCAGTACTTC,CASSSGVGGSDTRTAYEQYF,-,TRBJ2-7,few,TRBV11-2
TGTGCCAGCAGCTCCTCTCGGACACACAATAGGGGCACTGAAGCTTTCTTT,CASSSSRTHNRGTEAFF,-,TRBJ1-1,-,TRBV7-9
TGTGCCAGCGCCAGGGATCCGGAAGCCTACGAGCAGTACTTC,CASARDPEAYEQYF,-,TRBJ2-7,few,TRBV27
TGTGCCAGCAGCTTAGGGGGGGGACACAATCAGCCCCAGCATTTT,CASSLGGGHNQPQHF,-,TRBJ1-5,few,TRBV7-2
TGCAGCGTCGGATTAGGGTCATCCCAGGGGCCCCAGTACTTC,CSVGLGSSQGPQYF,-,TRBJ2-5,many,TRBV29-1
TGTGCCAGCAGCTTAGATAGAACGATCCAGTACTTC,CASSLDRTIQYF,-,TRBJ2-7,-,TRBV11-2
TGTGCCAGCACCCTAGGACAGCCGGAAAAACTGTTTTTT,CASTLGQPEKLFF,-,TRBJ1-4,many,TRBV12-3/TRBV12-4
TGCAGTGCTAGAACCGAGACCCAGTACTTC,CSARTETQYF,-,TRBJ2-5,many,TRBV20-1
TGCGGATTCCAGGAGCAGGGAATCACCGGGGAGCTGTTTTTT,CGFQEQGITGELFF,-,TRBJ2-2,-,TRBV29-1
TGCGCCAGCAGCCAACCTGGTCAGGGGGCCTCTGAAGCTTTCTTT,CASSQPGQGASEAFF,TRBD1,TRBJ1-1,few,TRBV4-1
TGCAGTGCTAGATCAACCACTAGCGAAGAGACCCAGTACTTC,CSARSTTSEETQYF,TRBD2,TRBJ2-5,few,TRBV20-1
TGTGCCAGCAGCTTGGCGGGGGACTTCGTCGAGCAGTACTTC,CASSLAGDFVEQYF,-,TRBJ2-7,few,TRBV5-4
TGTGCCAGCAGCTCCTTACGTTGGGACTACGAGCAGTACTTC,CASSSLRWDYEQYF,-,TRBJ2-7,many,TRBV11-2
TGCAGTGCTACCCCGACTAGCGGGCAAAGGACCCAGTACTTC,CSATPTSGQRTQYF,TRBD2,TRBJ2-5,-,TRBV20-1
TGTGCCAGCAGTGGGAGGAGCTCCTACAATGAGCAGTTCTTC,CASSGRSSYNEQFF,-,TRBJ2-1,-,TRBV2
TGTGCCAGCAGCGTACAGATAGCGGCAAACACCGGGGAGCTGTTTTTT,CASSVQIAANTGELFF,-,TRBJ2-2,few,TRBV9
TGCGCCAGCAGCCAAGAATGGAGGCGGGGCGCAGCCAAAAACATTCAGTACTTC,CASSQEWRRGAAKNIQYF,-,TRBJ2-4,many,TRBV4-3
TGTGCCAGCAGCCACAGGGGAACTGAAGCTTTCTTT,CASSHRGTEAFF,TRBD1,TRBJ1-1,few,TRBV7-9
TGTGCCAGCAGCCCTCTCCCGGGACTGAACTACAATGAGCAGTTCTTC,CASSPLPGLNYNEQFF,-,TRBJ2-1,few,TRBV6-2/TRBV6-3
TGCGCCAGCAGCCGGACCATGGACGGTAATTCACCCCTCCACTTT,CASSRTMDGNSPLHF,-,TRBJ1-6,many,TRBV4-3
TGCGCCAGCAGCTTGGTGGGTAGCGGGGGGGCCTTGGACATTCAGTACTTC,CASSLVGSGGALDIQYF,TRBD2,TRBJ2-4,few,TRBV5-1
TGTGCCAGCAGGGGGAGCCGGGGCTACAATGAGCAGTTCTTC,CASRGSRGYNEQFF,-,TRBJ2-1,-,TRBV6-4
TGTGCCAGCAGCCAAGGACAGAGCAATCAGCCCCAGCATTTT,CASSQGQSNQPQHF,-,TRBJ1-5,few,TRBV3-1
TGTGCCACCAGTGATGACAACAGGGACGAGCAGTACTTC,CATSDDNRDEQYF,-,TRBJ2-7,few,TRBV24-1
TGTGCCAGCAGCTCGGACAGGGTCGCTAACTACGAGCAGTACTTC,CASSSDRVANYEQYF,TRBD1,TRBJ2-7,few,TRBV11-2
TGCGCCAGCAGCCAAGATTGGGACGGCTACTATGGCTACACCTTC,CASSQDWDGYYGYTF,-,TRBJ1-2,few,TRBV4-1
TGTGCCAGCAGTTTAGCAGGGAAGAACATTCAGTACTTC,CASSLAGKNIQYF,-,TRBJ2-4,many,TRBV12-3/TRBV12-4
TGTGCCAGCAGTTACTATACAGGAACAGAGCAGTACTTC,CASSYYTGTEQYF,-,TRBJ2-7,few,TRBV6-5
TGTGCCAGCAAGGTGACAGGGGGAGAGACCCAGTACTTC,CASKVTGGETQYF,TRBD1,TRBJ2-5,many,TRBV6-1
TGTGCCAGCAGAACCGGGACAGTGAACACCGGGGAGCTGTTTTTT,CASRTGTVNTGELFF,TRBD1,TRBJ2-2,-,TRBV6-1
TGCAGTGCTGTACGGACAGGGGTCTCCTACGAGCAGTACTTC,CSAVRTGVSYEQYF,TRBD1,TRBJ2-7,few,TRBV20-1